Listed below are T cell receptor beta chains from one sample, sequenced in a study of T cells after yellow fever vaccination. TCRdb re-called the 5' RACE reads through MiXCR, storing one row per CDR3 protein. The sample includes roughly 400,000 distinct CDR3 sequences, roughly a sixth seen only once; the top ten take roughly 19%. Sequences were derived from PBMCs, sampled before the yellow fever booster vaccination. Every receptor here comes from a man younger than 30 who received the YFV17D yellow fever vaccine. Each CDR3 is given with its conserved first and last residue. The D gene is left open where the match is weak. Clone size is stated in some rows and not others, as once, few, many or a class when expanded.

.,TRBJ2-2,few,TRBV7-7,CASSAGARGNTGELFF,TGTGCCAGCAGCGCAGGGGCCCGGGGGAACACCGGGGAGCTGTTTTTT
.,TRBJ2-3,.,TRBV7-2,CASSGSIDRTTDTQYF,TGTGCCAGCAGCGGAAGCATTGACCGGACCACAGATACGCAGTATTTT
.,TRBJ1-5,.,TRBV6-2/TRBV6-3,CASSSMDSDYQPQHF,TGTGCCAGCAGTTCAATGGACAGCGATTATCAGCCCCAGCATTTT
.,TRBJ1-2,few,TRBV10-3,CAISESRRGSYGYTF,TGTGCCATCAGTGAGTCGCGGCGGGGGAGCTATGGCTACACCTTC
.,TRBJ2-1,few,TRBV6-5,CASSYSSNEQFF,TGTGCCAGCAGTTACTCGAGCAATGAGCAGTTCTTC
TRBD1,TRBJ2-7,.,TRBV5-4,CASSWGDRNYEQYF,TGTGCCAGCAGCTGGGGGGACAGGAACTACGAGCAGTACTTC
TRBD2,TRBJ2-2,few,TRBV5-1,CASRRGGPNTGELFF,TGCGCCAGCAGACGCGGGGGGCCGAACACCGGGGAGCTGTTTTTT
.,TRBJ2-2,.,TRBV9,CASTSNPRTFNTGELFF,TGTGCCAGCACTTCCAATCCCAGGACTTTTAACACCGGGGAGCTGTTTTTT
.,TRBJ1-3,few,TRBV4-3,CASSQLSGGSGNTIYF,TGCGCCAGCAGCCAGCTCTCGGGGGGCTCTGGAAACACCATATATTTT
TRBD1,TRBJ1-1,few,TRBV7-9,CASSGWTGHTEAFF,TGTGCCAGCAGCGGTTGGACAGGGCACACTGAAGCTTTCTTT
.,TRBJ2-5,.,TRBV7-2,CASSPGSKETQYF,TGTGCCAGCAGCCCAGGATCGAAAGAGACCCAGTACTTC
TRBD1,TRBJ2-7,.,TRBV7-2,CASSARDRGYEQYF,TGTGCCAGCAGCGCCCGGGACAGGGGATACGAGCAGTACTTC
.,TRBJ2-1,.,TRBV4-1,CASSQVNIVSYNEQFF,TGCGCCAGCAGCCAGGTAAACATCGTCTCCTACAATGAGCAGTTCTTC
.,TRBJ1-2,few,TRBV7-2,CASSLGPGVDGYTF,TGTGCCAGCAGCTTAGGACCGGGGGTGGATGGCTACACCTTC
TRBD2,TRBJ2-5,.,TRBV4-1,CASSPESGGAFQETQYF,TGCGCCAGCAGCCCAGAGAGCGGGGGGGCTTTCCAAGAGACCCAGTACTTC
.,TRBJ1-2,few,TRBV6-4,CASSERNRADGYTF,TGTGCCAGCAGTGAACGAAACAGGGCGGATGGCTACACCTTC
TRBD2,TRBJ2-1,.,TRBV6-5,CASSYEAGGSGNEQFF,TGTGCCAGCAGTTACGAAGCGGGGGGATCAGGAAATGAGCAGTTCTTC
.,TRBJ2-3,few,TRBV4-3,CATARASTDTQYF,TGCGCCACCGCGCGGGCTAGCACAGATACGCAGTATTTT
.,TRBJ1-1,few,TRBV4-1,CASSQDYGGTEAFF,TGCGCCAGCAGCCAAGATTACGGGGGCACTGAAGCTTTCTTT
.,TRBJ2-3,.,TRBV7-9,CASSRRQGGTDTQYF,TGTGCCAGCAGTCGCAGACAGGGAGGAACAGATACGCAGTATTTT
TRBD1,TRBJ2-1,.,TRBV6-1,CASGSRDRGLYNEQFF,TGTGCCAGCGGATCCCGGGACAGGGGTCTGTACAATGAGCAGTTCTTC
.,TRBJ2-7,.,TRBV6-6,CASSYSTLYEQYF,TGTGCCAGCAGTTACTCGACTCTCTACGAGCAGTACTTC
.,TRBJ1-1,few,TRBV9,CASSLTGTNTEAFF,TGTGCCAGCAGCCTGACCGGGACGAACACTGAAGCTTTCTTT
.,TRBJ1-2,.,TRBV20-1,CSARDLEGKGYGYTF,TGCAGTGCTAGAGATCTCGAGGGTAAGGGCTATGGCTACACCTTC
TRBD1,TRBJ1-5,.,TRBV5-5,CASSSKIDRAAPSQPQHF,TGTGCCAGCAGTTCGAAGATCGACAGGGCCGCCCCGAGTCAGCCCCAGCATTTT
.,TRBJ1-2,many,TRBV7-2,CASSLVSGANYGYTF,TGTGCCAGCAGCTTAGTATCGGGGGCCAACTATGGCTACACCTTC
TRBD1,TRBJ2-5,.,TRBV5-6,CASRSQGDGETQYF,TGTGCCAGCAGGTCGCAGGGGGACGGGGAGACCCAGTACTTC
.,TRBJ2-3,.,TRBV24-1,CATSDFAGTDTQYF,TGTGCCACCAGTGATTTCGCAGGGACAGATACGCAGTATTTT
TRBD1,TRBJ2-7,.,TRBV12-3/TRBV12-4,CASSSTDRATYEQYF,TGTGCCAGCAGCTCAACTGACAGGGCAACCTACGAGCAGTACTTC
TRBD1,TRBJ1-1,.,TRBV14,CASSQDFGSGTGERNTEAFF,TGTGCCAGCAGCCAAGATTTTGGGTCCGGGACAGGGGAAAGGAACACTGAAGCTTTCTTT
.,TRBJ2-5,few,TRBV7-8,CASRRSRGGLGETQYF,TGTGCCAGCCGAAGAAGTCGGGGTGGTCTCGGAGAGACCCAGTACTTC
.,TRBJ1-1,.,TRBV12-3/TRBV12-4,CASSGTGRVTEAFF,TGTGCCAGCAGTGGCACAGGGCGGGTCACTGAAGCTTTCTTT
TRBD2,TRBJ2-1,.,TRBV18,CASSLAGGQMNEQFF,TGTGCCAGCTCCCTAGCGGGGGGCCAGATGAATGAGCAGTTCTTC
TRBD1,TRBJ2-7,.,TRBV12-3/TRBV12-4,CASTFPETGEVHEQYF,TGTGCCAGCACCTTTCCGGAGACAGGGGAAGTGCACGAGCAGTACTTC
.,TRBJ1-1,.,TRBV7-2,CASSSNIGTEAFF,TGTGCCAGCAGCTCCAATATAGGCACTGAAGCTTTCTTT
TRBD1,TRBJ2-7,few,TRBV5-1,CASNDRTGGYEQYF,TGCGCCAGCAACGACCGGACAGGGGGCTACGAGCAGTACTTC
.,TRBJ1-2,once,TRBV4-1,CASSGPGRGGYTF,TGCGCCAGCTCGGGACCAGGGAGAGGCGGCTACACCTTC
.,TRBJ1-5,.,TRBV6-2/TRBV6-3,CASSYDAYGQPQHF,TGTGCCAGCAGTTACGATGCGTATGGCCAGCCCCAGCATTTT
TRBD2,TRBJ2-1,.,TRBV6-5,CASSYSSGGKRDEQFF,TGTGCCAGCAGTTACTCGTCGGGAGGCAAGAGGGATGAGCAGTTCTTC
TRBD1,TRBJ2-5,few,TRBV7-9,CASSLTGRGETQYF,TGTGCCAGCAGCTTGACAGGGAGAGGCGAGACCCAGTACTTC
.,TRBJ2-1,.,TRBV3-1,CASSQASSSYNEQFF,TGTGCCAGCAGCCAAGCTTCGAGCTCCTACAATGAGCAGTTCTTC
.,TRBJ2-6,many,TRBV6-5,CASGGGGSGANVLTF,TGTGCCAGCGGTGGAGGGGGCTCTGGGGCCAACGTCCTGACTTTC
.,TRBJ1-1,.,TRBV5-1,CASTPPGKTEAFF,TGCGCCAGCACTCCTCCGGGGAAGACTGAAGCTTTCTTT
TRBD1,TRBJ1-3,few,TRBV5-1,CASSLGTGSGNTIYF,TGCGCCAGCAGCTTGGGGACAGGGTCTGGAAACACCATATATTTT
TRBD2,TRBJ2-5,few,TRBV4-2,CASSHGLGERETQYF,TGTGCCAGCAGCCACGGACTAGGGGAGCGGGAGACCCAGTACTTC
TRBD1,TRBJ1-4,.,TRBV4-1,CASSQGQGRGEKLFF,TGCGCCAGCAGCCAGGGACAGGGTAGGGGTGAAAAACTGTTTTTT
TRBD2,TRBJ2-1,.,TRBV19,CASSLTVGGGSYNEQFF,TGTGCCAGTAGTTTGACCGTCGGCGGGGGCTCCTACAATGAGCAGTTCTTC
TRBD1,TRBJ1-3,.,TRBV28,CATWTGDTGNTIYF,TGTGCCACCTGGACAGGGGACACTGGAAACACCATATATTTT
.,TRBJ1-1,.,TRBV29-1,CSGGLNTEAFF,TGCAGCGGGGGTTTGAACACTGAAGCTTTCTTT
.,TRBJ1-2,few,TRBV10-2,CASSESVRGFYGYTF,TGCGCCAGCAGTGAGTCTGTTAGGGGGTTCTATGGCTACACCTTC
.,TRBJ1-5,.,TRBV29-1,CSVGTRTDQPQHF,TGCAGCGTAGGAACCAGGACGGATCAGCCCCAGCATTTT
TRBD2,TRBJ2-2,.,TRBV5-1,CASSASGANTGELFF,TGCGCCAGCAGCGCTAGCGGCGCGAACACCGGGGAGCTGTTTTTT
.,TRBJ1-1,many,TRBV7-2,CASSRGGVSNTEAFF,TGTGCCAGCAGCCGTGGTGGGGTCAGTAACACTGAAGCTTTCTTT
TRBD1,TRBJ1-5,.,TRBV6-2/TRBV6-3,CASSYSGQRWNQPQHF,TGTGCCAGCAGTTACTCGGGACAGCGGTGGAATCAGCCCCAGCATTTT
.,TRBJ2-7,.,TRBV7-2,CASSLDWASSYEQYF,TGTGCCAGCAGCTTAGACTGGGCAAGCTCCTACGAGCAGTACTTC
.,TRBJ2-7,few,TRBV28,CASSGRGLWEQYF,TGTGCCAGCAGTGGCCGGGGACTCTGGGAGCAGTACTTC
.,TRBJ1-5,few,TRBV7-2,CASSLFLGGNQPHHF,TGTGCCAGCAGCTTATTCTTGGGCGGCAATCAGCCCCACCATTTT
.,TRBJ1-2,.,TRBV3-1,CASSSSAGFRGGYTF,TGTGCCAGCAGCTCCTCGGCAGGGTTTCGTGGTGGCTACACCTTC
TRBD2,TRBJ2-1,.,TRBV7-9,CASSSRGISYNEQFF,TGTGCCAGCAGCTCGCGGGGGATCTCCTACAATGAGCAGTTCTTC